These 2 T cell receptor beta chains were all obtained from the same sample, sequenced in a study of vaccination and CD4 T cells after COVID-19 (dated by TCRdb to the early 2020s). According to the study, the label for this sample's treatment or condition signals: roughly ten-day PBMC culture with coronavirus spike peptide pools or control peptides (ViraFEST assay). These receptors' targets are unknown. To prepare the library, PCR was applied. Sequencing was carried out with an Illumina iSeq 100. At the Johns Hopkins FTIC core, DNA from the cultured CD4+ T cells underwent TCR sequencing with the Oncomine TCR Beta short-read assay. TCRdb reworked the public reads: Q25 trimming with fastp, MiXCR clone assembly, productive beta chains retained. Here each entry gathers all rows of one CDR3 protein and keeps the most common genes and DNA. In all, the sample holds about 9,800 distinct CDR3 sequences, and 30% to 40% of those were seen once. About a sixth of the sample belongs to the ten largest clones.

Material for sequencing was CD4+ T cells from blood, cultured in vitro. The receptors shown here come from a human donor who had recovered from COVID-19.

This chain links TRBV5-4 with TRBJ1-2; no clear D. The germline V gene encodes CDR1 SGHNT and CDR2 YYREEE (reference sequence). Trimming removed 0 bases from V and 2 bases from J, with 8 bases in between. This CDR3 has 14 residues. The CDR3 bases are TGTGCCAGCAGCTTGGCTAGGGAAAACTATGGCTACACCTTC. The encoded protein is CASSLARENYGYTF.

J is TRBJ1-5 and V is TRBV21-1; the DNA was not compared with TRBD1, the D call given in the table. TRBV21-1 constitutes a pseudogene. The CDR3 totals 19 residues. CDR3 residues: CASSKGLDRELRSNQPQHF. The CDR3 DNA reads as TGTGCCAGCAGCAAAGGTTTGGACAGGGAACTTCGGAGCAATCAGCCCCAGCATTTT.